Listed here is a single TCR beta chain. The antigen remains unidentified. Produced via immunoSEQ multiplex PCR; TCRdb's table is partial and in-frame only. The sample gives under 250,000 clones, roughly 91% of which show up once; 0.95% to 1.1% is in the top ten. With 2 bases removed from V and 2 bases from J, the gap between germline ends came to 11 bases. Germline CDR1 LGHDT, CDR2 YNNKEL (reference sequence). The CDR3 runs 15 residues. The sample is drawn from a study of T cell responses to AZD1222 COVID-19 vaccine. The study's findings and limits: Unmutated regions of variants are reportedly targeted by nearly half of spike-specific TCRs.

The sequence was collected from an adult in good health. Sequences were derived from peripheral blood, sampled on day 0 of MenACWY control vaccination. The J gene is TRBJ2-3, the V gene TRBV3-1 (or the pseudogene TRBV3-2); D unresolved. CDR3 amino acids: CASSQLDGATDTQYF. The CDR3 DNA sequence: TGTGCCAGCAGCCAATTGGACGGTGCCACAGATACGCAGTATTTT.